One sample yielded the 28 T cell receptor beta chains listed below, sequenced in a study of cytotoxic CD8 clonotypes in ibrutinib-treated CLL. Repertoires were generated with immunoSEQ multiplex PCR, while TCRdb's copy carries only in-frame clones and drops some. The sample contains thousands of clones, more than 65% of which appear only once. This specimen consisted of PBMCs, obtained before ibrutinib treatment. The receptors come from a human donor with chronic lymphocytic leukemia.

The chain couples TRBV25-1 to TRBJ1-2; D is unresolved. Trimming left V 4 bases short and J 8 bases short, with 8 bases between. Germline assignment: CDR1 MGHDK and CDR2 SYGVNS. The CDR3 length is 11 residues. The DNA for the CDR3 is TGTGCCAGCAGTGTTTCCAAGGGCTACACCTTC. This gives the protein CASSVSKGYTF.

The gene calls are TRBV28 and TRBJ2-2; weak D call: TRBD2 (7 bases). CDR1 is MDHEN and CDR2 is SYDVKM in the germline V gene. The CDR3 sequence is 16 residues long. The germline V and J ends were trimmed by 10 bases and 5 bases, with 23 bases remaining between them. The CDR3 region is CATLFGGASRTGELFF. CDR3 in DNA: TGTGCCACCCTATTTGGGGGGGCGAGTAGAACCGGGGAGCTGTTTTTT.

This clone ranks as large. V is TRBV28 and J is TRBJ2-7; D is possibly TRBD2 (7 bases). Germline-derived CDR1 and CDR2 are MDHEN and SYDVKM. V lost 6 bases, J lost 5 bases, and 20 bases lay in between. The CDR3 sequence is 15 residues long. DNA of the CDR3: TGTGCCAGCAGCTCCTGGAGTGGGAGGGGGGACGAGCAGTACTTC. This encodes CASSSWSGRGDEQYF. Complete variable domain (other parts from reference TRBV28 and TRBJ2-7): DVKVTQSSRYLVKRTGEKVFLECVQDMDHENMFWYRQDPGLGLRLIYFSYDVKMKEKGDIPEGYSVSREKKERFSLILESASTNQTSMYLCASSSWSGRGDEQYFGPGTRLTVT.

This clone was detected once. The chain is built from TRBV11-2 and TRBJ1-2, with unresolved D. Germline CDR1 is SGHAT and CDR2 is FQNNGV. This CDR3 is 11 amino acids long. Trimming took off 5 bases at V and 8 bases at J, with 9 bases between the two ends. CDR3: CASSLPGGYTF. The CDR3 DNA is TGTGCCAGCAGCCTGCCGGGGGGCTACACCTTC. The full variable domain, with the rest looked up from reference TRBV11-2 and TRBJ1-2, is EAGVAQSPRYKIIEKRQSVAFWCNPISGHATLYWYQQILGQGPKLLIQFQNNGVVDDSQLPKDRFSAERLKGVDSTLKIQPAKLEDSAVYLCASSLPGGYTFGSGTRLTVV.

This chain joins TRBV6-6 and TRBJ1-1, with 10 bases fitting TRBD1. The germline V gene has CDR1 MNHNY and CDR2 SVGAGI (reference sequence). The CDR3 sequence is 14 residues long. J was trimmed by 5 bases and V by 5 bases; bases with no gene match: 5. CDR3 sequence reads: CASSPGTGVTEAFF. In DNA form, the CDR3 reads TGTGCCAGCAGTCCCGGGACAGGGGTGACTGAAGCTTTCTTT.

V usage is TRBV11-2 and J usage is TRBJ2-5; tentatively, D is TRBD2 (6 bases). V was trimmed by 0 bases and J by 3 bases, leaving 8 bases between them. Germline CDR1 SGHAT, CDR2 FQNNGV. CDR3 length: 14 amino acids. CDR3 in DNA: TGTGCCAGCAGCTTAGAGACTAGGGAAGAGACCCAGTACTTC. The encoded protein is CASSLETREETQYF.

The chain links TRBV4-2 to TRBJ2-6, with D perhaps matching TRBD1 (6 bases). Germline V gene data show CDR1 as LGHNA and CDR2 as YNFKEQ. The CDR3 has 17 residues. V lost 5 bases and J 0 bases, leaving 14 bases between the germline ends. CDR3 coding DNA: TGTGCCAGCAGCAAGTCCCAGGGGAACTCTGGGGCCAACGTCCTGACTTTC. Amino acid sequence: CASSKSQGNSGANVLTF.

This clone appeared once. The chain joins TRBV6-5 to TRBJ1-5, with TRBD1 matching over 7 bases. Germline loops: CDR1 MNHEY, CDR2 SVGAGI. The ends lost 6 bases at V and 1 base at J; junction bases unmatched: 6. This CDR3 is 15 amino acids long. This CDR3 reads CASRIDRVSNQPQHF. CDR3 nucleotide sequence: TGTGCCAGCAGAATAGACAGGGTCAGCAATCAGCCCCAGCATTTT.

In this sample, this clone turned up once. The chain links TRBV7-2 to TRBJ2-5; 8 bases align to TRBD2. Germline CDR1 is SGHTA and CDR2 is FQGNSA. The CDR3 length is 15 residues. V was pared by 7 bases and J by 5 bases, with 12 bases of the junction left unmatched. The CDR3 DNA is TGTGCCAGCACCCGGGTAGCGGGGAGGGGTGAGACCCAGTACTTC. Amino acids: CASTRVAGRGETQYF.

J is TRBJ1-4 and V is TRBV2, with TRBD1 matching over 8 bases. Looked up from germline, CDR1 is SNHLY and CDR2 is FYNNEI. The CDR3 covers 14 residues. V was pared by 5 bases and J by 7 bases, with 6 bases of the junction left unmatched. The CDR3 sequence is CASSKDRESEKLFF. CDR3 coding DNA: TGTGCCAGCAGTAAGGACAGGGAGAGTGAAAAACTGTTTTTT.

The chain combines TRBV7-2 with TRBJ1-1, with D perhaps TRBD1 (6 bases). Looked up from germline, CDR1 is SGHTA and CDR2 is FQGNSA. Trimming took off 1 base at V and 5 bases at J, with 8 bases between the two ends. The CDR3 has 13 residues. CDR3 sequence reads: CASSLVQGTEAFF. The CDR3 coding sequence is TGTGCCAGCAGCTTAGTACAGGGAACTGAAGCTTTCTTT.

This clone showed up just a few times. The V call is TRBV18, the J call TRBJ2-7, with 7 positions matching TRBD2. The CDR3 spans 13 residues. V gave up 6 bases and J gave up 2 bases; unmatched junction bases: 4. Per the germline V gene, CDR1 is KGHSH and CDR2 is LQKENI. In DNA form, the CDR3 reads TGTGCCAGCTCCCCTGGGACTACCTACGAGCAGTACTTC. This codes for CASSPGTTYEQYF.

V usage is TRBV9 and J usage is TRBJ1-3; 7 nucleotides align to TRBD1. CDR1 SGDLS and CDR2 YYNGEE come from the germline V gene. CDR3 length equals 16 residues. Trimming took 1 base from V and 0 from J; bases not matched to a gene: 4. DNA of the CDR3: TGTGCCAGCAGCGTAAAGACAGGGCTCTCTGGAAACACCATATATTTT. Amino acids: CASSVKTGLSGNTIYF.

The rearrangement uses TRBV13 and TRBJ1-3; the D is unclear. This CDR3 region has 15 residues. CDR1 and CDR2 (germline): PRHDT, FYEKMQ (reference sequence). The germline V and J ends were trimmed by 3 bases and 0 bases, with 9 bases remaining between them. The CDR3 DNA is TGTGCCAGCAGCTTTTGGTCCAACTCTGGAAACACCATATATTTT. Protein: CASSFWSNSGNTIYF.

The J gene is TRBJ1-2, the V gene TRBV18; maybe TRBD1 (5 bases). The V end was cut by 3 bases, the J end by 4 bases, with 15 bases between. The germline CDR1 and CDR2 sequences are KGHSH and LQKENI. CDR3 length: 15 amino acids. DNA for the CDR3: TGTGCCAGCTCACCCAGGGATCGGGGAAGCTATGGCTACACCTTC. As protein: CASSPRDRGSYGYTF.

The chain is built from TRBV28 and TRBJ2-1; the D gene could be TRBD1 or TRBD2 (7 bases each). This CDR3 contains 16 residues. The V gene's germline CDR1 is MDHEN and CDR2 SYDVKM. V was clipped by 5 bases and J by 0 bases, with 14 bases between them. The CDR3 protein is CASSPGGQRSYNEQFF. CDR3 in DNA: TGTGCCAGCAGTCCGGGGGGACAGCGCTCCTACAATGAGCAGTTCTTC.

V and J are TRBV10-2 and TRBJ2-1; 8 nucleotides agree with TRBD2. The CDR3 runs to 17 residues. Trimming removed 0 bases from V and 6 bases from J; junction bases left unmatched: 10. Germline CDR1 and CDR2: WSHSY and SAAADI. The CDR3 nucleotides read TGCGCCAGCAGTGAGTCAACGCGACTAGCGATGGGCAATGAGCAGTTCTTC. Translating it yields CASSESTRLAMGNEQFF.

This clone was observed a few times. The rearrangement links TRBV7-3 to TRBJ2-3; D tentatively reads TRBD1 or TRBD2 (7 bases each). Germline assignment: CDR1 SGHTA and CDR2 FQGTGA. CDR3 length: 23 amino acids. The V end lost 1 base, the J end lost 2 bases, and 34 bases lay between the germline ends. CDR3 region: CASSLKGPGQHFGGQRATDTQYF. CDR3 DNA: TGTGCCAGCAGCTTAAAGGGGCCGGGACAGCACTTCGGGGGGCAGCGGGCCACAGATACGCAGTATTTT.

The CDR3 protein is CASSSQGDGNTIYF. The CDR3 nucleotides read TGTGCCAGCAGCTCACAGGGCGATGGAAACACCATATATTTT. V is TRBV7-3 and J is TRBJ1-3; weak D call: TRBD1 (6 bases). Trimming stripped 4 bases from V and 3 bases from J, with 10 bases between. The CDR3 contains 14 residues. Germline CDR1 is SGHTA and CDR2 is FQGTGA.

The count of this clone is one. The chain recombines TRBV15 with TRBJ1-4; 9 bases are a match to TRBD1. Germline V gene lookup returns CDR1 LNHNV and CDR2 YYDKDF (reference sequence). With 6 bases clipped from V and 1 base from J, the junction kept 12 bases outside the gene matches. The CDR3 extends over 18 amino acids. The CDR3 nucleotides read TGTGCCACCAGTAAGGGACAGGGACGGCTGTTAACTAATGAAAAACTGTTTTTT. It codes for CATSKGQGRLLTNEKLFF.

This chain connects TRBV5-6 to TRBJ2-4; 11 bases align to TRBD1. Germline loops: CDR1 SGHDT, CDR2 YYEEEE. This CDR3 comprises 18 residues. Trimming at V came to 3 bases and at J to 4 bases, leaving 12 bases not matched to a gene. The CDR3 coding sequence is TGTGCCAGCAGCTCCGGACAGGGGGCGATTCGCCGAAAAAACATTCAGTACTTC. Encoded protein: CASSSGQGAIRRKNIQYF.

The sample holds a few counts of this clone. The J gene is TRBJ1-5, the V gene TRBV28, with TRBD1 identical over 9 bases. Germline CDR1 reads MDHEN; CDR2 reads SYDVKM. There are 17 residues in the CDR3. After removal of 6 bases from V and 3 bases from J, the junction contained 12 bases not matched to a gene. DNA for the CDR3: TGTGCCAGCAGGTCTTTTACAGGGGGCCTAGTCAATCAGCCCCAGCATTTT. As protein: CASRSFTGGLVNQPQHF.

The CDR3 region has the DNA TGTGCCAGCAGTAATGGACAGGGGAGGACTGAAGCTTTCTTT. Protein product: CASSNGQGRTEAFF. This chain connects TRBV6-1 to TRBJ1-1; 9 bases match TRBD1. V trimming: 5 bases; J trimming: 5 bases; junction bases outside the gene matches: 6. This CDR3 comprises 14 residues. Germline CDR1 reads MNHNS; CDR2 reads SASEGT.

This chain uses TRBV29-1 with TRBJ1-5, with D hard to call. Germline V gives CDR1 SQVTM, CDR2 ANQGSEA. This CDR3 comprises 13 residues. Trimming cost V 2 bases and J 5 bases, with 10 bases left between them. CDR3 DNA: TGCAGCGTTGAACCACAGTACGATCAGCCCCAGCATTTT. This encodes CSVEPQYDQPQHF.

Only one count was recorded for this clone. The rearrangement links TRBV18 to TRBJ2-5, with D unresolved. V was trimmed by 6 bases and J by 4 bases, leaving 6 bases between them. This CDR3 has 11 amino acids. The germline CDR1 and CDR2 sequences are KGHSH and LQKENI. CDR3 in DNA: TGTGCCAGCTCTGTAGCAGAGACCCAGTACTTC. As protein: CASSVAETQYF.

The chain links TRBV27 to TRBJ2-7, with D possibly being TRBD1 (7 bases). Germline lookup yields CDR1 MNHEY and CDR2 SMNVEV (reference sequence). Trimming cost V 6 bases and J 5 bases, with 17 bases left between them. The CDR3 is 14 amino acids. The CDR3 reads CASRITGEVDEQYF. In DNA, the CDR3 is TGTGCCAGCAGGATCACAGGGGAGGTCGACGAGCAGTACTTC.

This chain links TRBV27 with TRBJ1-5; TRBD1 matches at 8 bases. The CDR3 sequence is 18 residues long. V dropped 3 bases and J dropped 3; count of bases not matched to a gene: 13. CDR1 is MNHEY, CDR2 SMNVEV, per germline (reference sequence). The CDR3: CASSLGPASGGDNQPQHF. In DNA form, the CDR3 reads TGTGCCAGCAGTTTGGGGCCGGCGTCAGGGGGCGACAATCAGCCCCAGCATTTT.

The V call is TRBV18, the J call TRBJ1-1; 12 nucleotides match TRBD1. Germline CDR1 reads KGHSH; CDR2 reads LQKENI. V dropped 8 bases and J dropped 6; count of bases not matched to a gene: 22. The CDR3 consists of 19 residues. CDR3 in amino acids: CASPGDRGRSREKLAEAFF. The DNA of the CDR3 is TGTGCCAGCCCGGGGGACAGGGGGCGGTCGCGAGAAAAGTTGGCTGAAGCTTTCTTT. Complete variable domain (other parts from reference TRBV18 and TRBJ1-1): NAGVMQNPRHLVRRRGQEARLRCSPMKGHSHVYWYRQLPEEGLKFMVYLQKENIIDESGMPKERFSAEFPKEGPSILRIQQVVRGDSAAYFCASPGDRGRSREKLAEAFFGQGTRLTVV.